The 2 T cell receptor beta chains listed next were all sequenced from one sample in a study of PD-1 blockade in mismatch repair-deficient tumors. Clones were read by immunoSEQ multiplex PCR, and TCRdb kept only the in-frame ones, dropping some. Of about 16,000 clones in the sample, roughly 80% are singletons; the top ten hold less than 20%. The input for sequencing was PBMCs, taken before pembrolizumab treatment. The receptors come from an adult with mismatch repair-deficient cancer.

This clone was seen only a few times. The chain has TRBV12-1 and TRBJ2-3; the tabulated D call, TRBD2, remains unverified against the DNA. TRBV12-1 is a documented pseudogene. The CDR3 sequence is 15 residues long. CDR3 DNA: TGTGCCAGCAGCTTTTTAGCGGGAGTCACAGATACGCAGTATTTT. Translated: CASSFLAGVTDTQYF.

This clone came up a few times. V and J are TRBV11-2 and TRBJ1-1; tentative D call: TRBD1 (5 bases). This CDR3 is 15 amino acids long. With 0 bases removed from V and 3 bases from J, the gap between germline ends came to 11 bases. Germline V gene data show CDR1 as SGHAT and CDR2 as FQNNGV. The CDR3, as DNA: TGTGCCAGCAGCTTAGATCTCGACAGCCACACTGAAGCTTTCTTT. This translates into CASSLDLDSHTEAFF.